The present entry profiles one TCR beta chain with its context. PBMCs were sourced from roughly 10 ml fresh peripheral blood. This entry comes from a study of T cells in Graves' hyperthyroidism and ophthalmopathy. About the study: Peripheral blood was collected at initial diagnosis, before any treatment.

After removal of 6 bases from V and 4 bases from J, the junction contained 1 base not matched to a gene. The CDR3 is made up of 14 amino acids. Germline assignment: CDR1 MNHEY and CDR2 SVGEGT. RNA transcripts gave rise to amplified TCR beta CDR3 regions. An initial round of RT-PCR targeting the TCR CDR3 relied on the HTBI primer set. TCRdb itself ran the multiplex PCR reads through MiXCR, one entry per CDR3 protein. The table lists 380,000 or so distinct CDR3 sequences, roughly 19% of them singletons. This clonotype originated in a woman aged 18 to 35 with Graves' hyperthyroidism. Sequencing was done on a sample of blood. The chain is built from TRBV6-2 or TRBV6-3 and TRBJ2-2; 11 bases align to TRBD2. CDR3: CASRLAGATGELFF. The CDR3 nucleotides are TGTGCCAGCAGACTAGCGGGGGCCACCGGGGAGCTGTTTTTT.